This TCR beta chain was profiled in a study of T cell responses to AZD1222 COVID-19 vaccine. The data were produced by immunoSEQ multiplex PCR, yet TCRdb's version contains in-frame clones alone and is incomplete. The sample includes about 94,000 clones, 88% of them seen just once. This CDR3 spans 11 amino acids. The germline gives CDR1 LNHDA, CDR2 SQIVND (reference sequence). Trimming stripped 7 bases from V and 1 base from J, with 4 bases between. The input for sequencing was peripheral blood, taken on day 0 of AZD1222 vaccination. This sequence was found in an adult in good health. The V call is TRBV19, the J call TRBJ1-1; D call uncertain. The CDR3, as DNA: TGTGCCAGTAAAGAGAACACTGAAGCTTTCTTT. This sequence encodes CASKENTEAFF.